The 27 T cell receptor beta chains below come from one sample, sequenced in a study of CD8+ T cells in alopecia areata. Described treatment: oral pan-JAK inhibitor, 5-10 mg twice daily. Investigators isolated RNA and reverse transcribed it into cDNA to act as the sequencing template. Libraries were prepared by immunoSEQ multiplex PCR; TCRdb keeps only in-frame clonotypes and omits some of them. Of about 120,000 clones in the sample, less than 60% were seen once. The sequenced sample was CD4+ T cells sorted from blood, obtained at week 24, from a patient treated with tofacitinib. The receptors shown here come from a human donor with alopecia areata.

This CDR3 reads CASSPVPVGGYGYTF. CDR3 DNA: TGTGCCAGCTCACCTGTCCCCGTCGGGGGCTATGGCTACACCTTC. The rearrangement links TRBV18 to TRBJ1-2; TRBD1 is a possible D gene (5 bases). There are 15 residues in the CDR3. V lost 3 bases and J 4 bases, leaving 15 bases between the germline ends. Germline CDR1 reads KGHSH; CDR2 reads LQKENI.

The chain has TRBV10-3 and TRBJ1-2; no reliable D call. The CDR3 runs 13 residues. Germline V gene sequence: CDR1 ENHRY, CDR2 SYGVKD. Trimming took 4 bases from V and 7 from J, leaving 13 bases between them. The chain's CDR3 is CAISVGTLLGYTF. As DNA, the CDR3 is TGTGCCATCAGTGTAGGAACACTCCTTGGCTACACCTTC.

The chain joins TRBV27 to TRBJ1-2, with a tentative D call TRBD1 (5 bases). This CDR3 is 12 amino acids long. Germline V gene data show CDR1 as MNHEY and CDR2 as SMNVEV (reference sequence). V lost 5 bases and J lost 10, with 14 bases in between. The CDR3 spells CASSPYGQHYTF. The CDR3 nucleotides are TGTGCCAGCAGTCCATATGGACAACACTACACCTTC.

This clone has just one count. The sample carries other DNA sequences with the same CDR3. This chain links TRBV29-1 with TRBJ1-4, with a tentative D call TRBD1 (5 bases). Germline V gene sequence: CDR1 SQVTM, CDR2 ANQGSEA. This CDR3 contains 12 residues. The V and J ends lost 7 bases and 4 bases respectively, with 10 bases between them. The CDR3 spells CSARDSNEKLFF. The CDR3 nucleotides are TGCAGCGCTCGAGACAGTAATGAAAAACTGTTTTTT.

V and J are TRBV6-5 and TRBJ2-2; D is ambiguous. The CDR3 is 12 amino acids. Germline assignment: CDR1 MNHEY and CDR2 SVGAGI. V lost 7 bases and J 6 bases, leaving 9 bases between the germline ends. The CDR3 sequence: CASTNPPGELFF. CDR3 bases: TGTGCCAGCACCAACCCCCCCGGGGAGCTGTTTTTT.

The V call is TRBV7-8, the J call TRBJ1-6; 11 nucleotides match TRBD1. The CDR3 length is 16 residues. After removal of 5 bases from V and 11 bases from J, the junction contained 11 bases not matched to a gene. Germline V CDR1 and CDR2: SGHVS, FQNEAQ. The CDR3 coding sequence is TGTGCCAGCAGCCCCGGACAGGGGGCGGCTTCGGCACCCCTCCACTTT. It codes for CASSPGQGAASAPLHF.

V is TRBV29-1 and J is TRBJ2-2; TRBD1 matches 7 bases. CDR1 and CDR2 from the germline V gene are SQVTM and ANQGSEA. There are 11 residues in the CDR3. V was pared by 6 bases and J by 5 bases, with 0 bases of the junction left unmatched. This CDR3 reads CSVGQTGELFF. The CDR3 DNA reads TGCAGCGTGGGACAGACCGGGGAGCTGTTTTTT.

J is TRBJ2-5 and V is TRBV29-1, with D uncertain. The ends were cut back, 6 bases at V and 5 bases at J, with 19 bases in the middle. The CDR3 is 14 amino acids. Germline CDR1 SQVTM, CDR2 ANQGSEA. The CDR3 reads CSVSRTLGRETQYF. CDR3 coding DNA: TGCAGCGTGTCCAGGACCCTCGGCAGGGAGACCCAGTACTTC.

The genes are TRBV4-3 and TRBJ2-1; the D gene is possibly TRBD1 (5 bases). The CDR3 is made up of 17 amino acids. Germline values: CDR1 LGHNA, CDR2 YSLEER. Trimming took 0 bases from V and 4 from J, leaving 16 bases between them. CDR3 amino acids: CASSQDPRQPGYNEQFF. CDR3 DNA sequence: TGCGCCAGCAGCCAAGATCCGAGACAGCCGGGTTACAATGAGCAGTTCTTC.

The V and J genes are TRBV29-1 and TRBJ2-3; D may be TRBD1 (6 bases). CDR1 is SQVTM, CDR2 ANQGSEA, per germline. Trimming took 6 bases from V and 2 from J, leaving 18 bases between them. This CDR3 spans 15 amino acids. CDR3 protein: CSVGQLATLTDTQYF. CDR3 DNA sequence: TGCAGCGTAGGACAGTTAGCAACCCTCACAGATACGCAGTATTTT.

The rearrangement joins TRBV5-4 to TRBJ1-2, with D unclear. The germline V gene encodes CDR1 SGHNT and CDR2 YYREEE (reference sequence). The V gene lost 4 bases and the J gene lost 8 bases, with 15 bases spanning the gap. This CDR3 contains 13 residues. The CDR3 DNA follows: TGTGCCAGCAGCCCAGACTTGGTTTTGGGCTACACCTTC. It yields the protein CASSPDLVLGYTF.

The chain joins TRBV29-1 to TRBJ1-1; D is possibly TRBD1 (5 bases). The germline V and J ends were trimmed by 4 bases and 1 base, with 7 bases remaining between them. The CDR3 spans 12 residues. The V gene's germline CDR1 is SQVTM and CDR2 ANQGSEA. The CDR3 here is CSVGGQNTEAFF. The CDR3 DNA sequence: TGCAGCGTTGGTGGACAGAACACTGAAGCTTTCTTT.

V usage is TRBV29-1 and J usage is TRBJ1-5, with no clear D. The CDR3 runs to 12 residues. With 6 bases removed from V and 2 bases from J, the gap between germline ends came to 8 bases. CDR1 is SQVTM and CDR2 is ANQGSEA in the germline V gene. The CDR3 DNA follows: TGCAGCGTCCAGTTTGGCAATCAGCCCCAGCATTTT. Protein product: CSVQFGNQPQHF.

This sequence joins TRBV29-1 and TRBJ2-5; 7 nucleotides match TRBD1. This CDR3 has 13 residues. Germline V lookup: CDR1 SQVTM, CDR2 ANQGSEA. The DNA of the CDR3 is TGCAGAGGAAGTGGGGACAGACAAGAGACCCAGTACTTC. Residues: CRGSGDRQETQYF.

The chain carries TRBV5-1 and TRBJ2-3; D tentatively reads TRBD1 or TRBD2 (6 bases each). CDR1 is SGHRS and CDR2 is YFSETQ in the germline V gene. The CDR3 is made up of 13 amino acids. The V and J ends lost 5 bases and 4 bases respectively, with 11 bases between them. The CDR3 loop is CASRRGEADTQYF. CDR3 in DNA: TGCGCCAGCAGAAGGGGGGAAGCAGATACGCAGTATTTT.

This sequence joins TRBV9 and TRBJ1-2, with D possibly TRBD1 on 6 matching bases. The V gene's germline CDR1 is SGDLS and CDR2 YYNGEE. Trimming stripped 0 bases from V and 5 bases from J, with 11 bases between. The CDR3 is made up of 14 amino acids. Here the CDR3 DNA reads TGTGCCAGCAGCGTAGGGACAGCTGATTATGGCTACACCTTC. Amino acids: CASSVGTADYGYTF.

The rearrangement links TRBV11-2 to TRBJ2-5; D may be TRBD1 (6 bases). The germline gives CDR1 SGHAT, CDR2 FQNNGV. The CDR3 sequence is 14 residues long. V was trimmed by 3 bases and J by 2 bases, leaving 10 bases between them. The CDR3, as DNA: TGTGCCAGCAGCTTTATACAGGGACAAGAGACCCAGTACTTC. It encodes CASSFIQGQETQYF.

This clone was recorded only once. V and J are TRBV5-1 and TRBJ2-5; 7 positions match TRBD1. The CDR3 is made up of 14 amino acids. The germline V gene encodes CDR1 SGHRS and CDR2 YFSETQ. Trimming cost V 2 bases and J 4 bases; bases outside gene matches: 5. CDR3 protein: CASSFGTARETQYF. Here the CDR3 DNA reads TGCGCCAGCAGCTTTGGGACAGCCAGAGAGACCCAGTACTTC.

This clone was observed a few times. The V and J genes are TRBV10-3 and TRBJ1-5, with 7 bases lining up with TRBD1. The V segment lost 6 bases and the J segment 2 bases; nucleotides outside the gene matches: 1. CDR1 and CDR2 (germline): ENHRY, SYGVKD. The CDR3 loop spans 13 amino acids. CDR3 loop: CAIRGQGNQPQHF. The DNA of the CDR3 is TGTGCCATCAGAGGACAGGGCAATCAGCCCCAGCATTTT.

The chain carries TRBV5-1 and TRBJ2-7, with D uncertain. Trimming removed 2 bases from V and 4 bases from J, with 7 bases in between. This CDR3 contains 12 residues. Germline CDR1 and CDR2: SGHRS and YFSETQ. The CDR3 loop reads CASSLTNYEQYF. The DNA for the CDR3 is TGCGCCAGCAGCTTAACCAATTACGAGCAGTACTTC.

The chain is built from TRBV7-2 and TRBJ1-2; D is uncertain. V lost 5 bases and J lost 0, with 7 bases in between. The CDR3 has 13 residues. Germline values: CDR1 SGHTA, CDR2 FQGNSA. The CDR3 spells CASSPPANYGYTF. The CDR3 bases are TGTGCCAGCAGCCCGCCAGCTAACTATGGCTACACCTTC. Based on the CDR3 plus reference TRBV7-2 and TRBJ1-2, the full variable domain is GAGVSQSPSNKVTEKGKDVELRCDPISGHTALYWYRQSLGQGLEFLIYFQGNSAPDKSGLPSDRFSAERTGGSVSTLTIQRTQQEDSAVYLCASSPPANYGYTFGSGTRLTVV.

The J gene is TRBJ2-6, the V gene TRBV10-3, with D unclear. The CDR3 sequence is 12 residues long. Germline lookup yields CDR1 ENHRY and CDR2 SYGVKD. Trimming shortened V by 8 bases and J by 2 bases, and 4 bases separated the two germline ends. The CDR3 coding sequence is TGTGCCATCGGTGCTGGGGCCAACGTCCTGACTTTC. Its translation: CAIGAGANVLTF.

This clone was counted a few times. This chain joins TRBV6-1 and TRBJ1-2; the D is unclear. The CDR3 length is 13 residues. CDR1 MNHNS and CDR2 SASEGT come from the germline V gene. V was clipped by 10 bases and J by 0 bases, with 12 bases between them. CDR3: CAIWSPANYGYTF. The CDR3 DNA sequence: TGTGCCATTTGGTCCCCAGCTAACTATGGCTACACCTTC.

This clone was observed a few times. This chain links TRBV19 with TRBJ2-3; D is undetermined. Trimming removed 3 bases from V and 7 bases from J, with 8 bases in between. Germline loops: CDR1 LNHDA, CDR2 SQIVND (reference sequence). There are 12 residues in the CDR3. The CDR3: CASSMARNTQYF. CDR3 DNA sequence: TGTGCCAGTAGTATGGCCAGGAATACGCAGTATTTT. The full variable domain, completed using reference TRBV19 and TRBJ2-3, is DGGITQSPKYLFRKEGQNVTLSCEQNLNHDAMYWYRQDPGQGLRLIYYSQIVNDFQKGDIAEGYSVSREKKESFPLTVTSAQKNPTAFYLCASSMARNTQYFGPGTRLTVL.

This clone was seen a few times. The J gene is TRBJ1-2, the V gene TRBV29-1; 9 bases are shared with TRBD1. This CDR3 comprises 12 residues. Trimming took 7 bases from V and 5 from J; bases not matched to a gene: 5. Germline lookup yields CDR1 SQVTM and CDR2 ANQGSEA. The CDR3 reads CSGDRDMYGYTF. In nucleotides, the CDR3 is TGCAGCGGGGACAGGGATATGTATGGCTACACCTTC.

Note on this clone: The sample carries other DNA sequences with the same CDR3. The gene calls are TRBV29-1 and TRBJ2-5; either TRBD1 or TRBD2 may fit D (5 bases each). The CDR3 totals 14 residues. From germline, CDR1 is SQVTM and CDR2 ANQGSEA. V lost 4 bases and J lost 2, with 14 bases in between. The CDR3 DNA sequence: TGCAGCGTTGTTCCTGGGACGCGACAAGAGACCCAGTACTTC. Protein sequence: CSVVPGTRQETQYF.

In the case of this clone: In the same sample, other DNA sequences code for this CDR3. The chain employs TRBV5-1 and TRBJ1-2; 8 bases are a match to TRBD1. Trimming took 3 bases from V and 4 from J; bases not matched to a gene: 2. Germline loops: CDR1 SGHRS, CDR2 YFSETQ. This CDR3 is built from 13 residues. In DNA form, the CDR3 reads TGCGCCAGCAGCTCCGGACAGGGCTATGGCTACACCTTC. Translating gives CASSSGQGYGYTF.